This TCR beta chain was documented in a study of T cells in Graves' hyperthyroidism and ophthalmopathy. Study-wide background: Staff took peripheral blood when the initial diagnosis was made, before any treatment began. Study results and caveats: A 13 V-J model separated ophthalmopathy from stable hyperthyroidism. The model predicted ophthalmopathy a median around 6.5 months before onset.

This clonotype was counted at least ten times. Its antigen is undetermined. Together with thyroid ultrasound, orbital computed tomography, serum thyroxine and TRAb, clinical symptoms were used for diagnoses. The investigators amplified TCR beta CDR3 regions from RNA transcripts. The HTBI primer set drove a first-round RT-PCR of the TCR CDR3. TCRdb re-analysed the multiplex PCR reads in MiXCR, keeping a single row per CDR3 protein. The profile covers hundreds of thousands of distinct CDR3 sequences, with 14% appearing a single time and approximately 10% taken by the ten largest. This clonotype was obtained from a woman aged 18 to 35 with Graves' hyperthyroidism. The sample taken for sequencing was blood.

CDR3 sequence (DNA): TGTGCCAGCAGCTTAGACGTCGATAAGGAGCAGTACTTC. Its protein product is CASSLDVDKEQYF. This chain connects TRBV7-3 to TRBJ2-7; D not certain. The ends were cut back, 2 bases at V and 7 bases at J, with 12 bases in the middle. This CDR3 is built from 13 residues. Germline CDR1 and CDR2: SGHTA and FQGTGA.